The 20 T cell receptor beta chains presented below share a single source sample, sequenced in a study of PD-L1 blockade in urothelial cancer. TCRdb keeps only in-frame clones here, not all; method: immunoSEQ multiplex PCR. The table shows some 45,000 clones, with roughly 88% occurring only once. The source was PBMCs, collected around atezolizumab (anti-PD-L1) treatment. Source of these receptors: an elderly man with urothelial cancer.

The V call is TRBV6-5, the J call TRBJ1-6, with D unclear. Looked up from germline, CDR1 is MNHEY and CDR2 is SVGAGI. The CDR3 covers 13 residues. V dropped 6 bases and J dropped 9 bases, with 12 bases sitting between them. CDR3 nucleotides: TGTGCCAGCAGCCTGCTCGAGGGTTCACCCCTCCACTTT. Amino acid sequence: CASSLLEGSPLHF.

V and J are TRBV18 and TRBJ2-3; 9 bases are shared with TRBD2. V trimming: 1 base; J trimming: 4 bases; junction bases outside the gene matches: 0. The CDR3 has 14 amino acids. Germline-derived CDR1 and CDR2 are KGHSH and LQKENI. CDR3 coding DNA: TGTGCCAGCTCACCACAGCGGGAGGCAGATACGCAGTATTTT. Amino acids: CASSPQREADTQYF.

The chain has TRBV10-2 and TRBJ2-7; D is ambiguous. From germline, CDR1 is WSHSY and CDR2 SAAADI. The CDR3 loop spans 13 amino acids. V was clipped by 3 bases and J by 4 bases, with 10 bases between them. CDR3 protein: CASSDLPTYEQYF. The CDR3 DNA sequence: TGCGCCAGCAGTGACCTCCCGACTTACGAGCAGTACTTC.

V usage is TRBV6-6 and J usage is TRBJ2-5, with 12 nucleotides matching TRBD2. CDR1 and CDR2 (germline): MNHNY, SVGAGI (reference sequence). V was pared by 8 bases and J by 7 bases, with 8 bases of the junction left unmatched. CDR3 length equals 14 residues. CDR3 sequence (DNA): TGTGCCAGCGGGGCGACTAGCGGGAGCGGGACCCAGTACTTC. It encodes CASGATSGSGTQYF.

The CDR3, as DNA: TGTGCCAGCAGTATGAGGGATTCGAACACTGAAGCTTTCTTT. It translates to CASSMRDSNTEAFF. The genes are TRBV2 and TRBJ1-1, with D unclear. CDR3 length: 14 residues. V was pared by 5 bases and J by 1 base, with 11 bases between. Germline loops: CDR1 SNHLY, CDR2 FYNNEI.

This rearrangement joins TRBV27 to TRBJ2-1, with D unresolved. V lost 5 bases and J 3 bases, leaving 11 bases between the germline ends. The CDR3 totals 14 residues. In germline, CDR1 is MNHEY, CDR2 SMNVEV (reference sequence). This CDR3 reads CASSPRVYYNEQFF. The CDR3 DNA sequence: TGTGCCAGCAGTCCACGGGTTTACTACAATGAGCAGTTCTTC.

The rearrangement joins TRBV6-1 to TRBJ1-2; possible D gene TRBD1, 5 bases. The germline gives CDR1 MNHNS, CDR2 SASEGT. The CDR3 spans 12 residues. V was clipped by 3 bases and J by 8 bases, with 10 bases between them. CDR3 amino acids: CASSDRVGGYTF. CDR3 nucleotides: TGTGCCAGCAGTGACAGGGTCGGGGGCTACACCTTC.

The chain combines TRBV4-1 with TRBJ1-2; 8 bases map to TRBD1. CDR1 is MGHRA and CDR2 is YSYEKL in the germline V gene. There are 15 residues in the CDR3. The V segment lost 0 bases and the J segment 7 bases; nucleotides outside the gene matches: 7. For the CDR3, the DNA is TGCGCCAGCAGCCAAGAACAGGGGGTTCGGGCTGGCTACACCTTC. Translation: CASSQEQGVRAGYTF.

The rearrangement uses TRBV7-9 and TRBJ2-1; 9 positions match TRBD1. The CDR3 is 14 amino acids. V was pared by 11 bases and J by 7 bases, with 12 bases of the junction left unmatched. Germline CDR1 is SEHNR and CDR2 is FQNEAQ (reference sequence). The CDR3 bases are TGTGCCTCCGATTTGGGACAGGGTGCGAATGAGCAGTTCTTC. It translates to CASDLGQGANEQFF.

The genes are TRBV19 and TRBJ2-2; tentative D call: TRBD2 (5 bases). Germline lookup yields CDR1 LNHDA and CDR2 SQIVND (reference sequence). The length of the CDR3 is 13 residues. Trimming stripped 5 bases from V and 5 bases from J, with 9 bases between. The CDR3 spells CASSSDYTGELFF. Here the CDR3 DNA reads TGTGCCAGTAGTTCCGACTATACCGGGGAGCTGTTTTTT.

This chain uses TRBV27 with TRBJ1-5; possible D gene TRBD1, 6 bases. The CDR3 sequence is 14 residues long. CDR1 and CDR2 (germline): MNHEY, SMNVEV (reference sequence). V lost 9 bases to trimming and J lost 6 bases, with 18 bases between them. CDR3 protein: CASKTQQGTQPQHF. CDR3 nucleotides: TGTGCCAGTAAGACCCAACAGGGTACTCAGCCCCAGCATTTT.

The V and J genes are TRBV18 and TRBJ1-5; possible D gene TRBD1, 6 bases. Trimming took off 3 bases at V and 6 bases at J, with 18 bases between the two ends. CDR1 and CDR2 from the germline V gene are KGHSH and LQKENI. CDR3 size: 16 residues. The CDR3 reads CASSPRLPGEGQPQHF. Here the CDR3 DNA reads TGTGCCAGCTCACCTAGGCTCCCAGGGGAAGGTCAGCCCCAGCATTTT.

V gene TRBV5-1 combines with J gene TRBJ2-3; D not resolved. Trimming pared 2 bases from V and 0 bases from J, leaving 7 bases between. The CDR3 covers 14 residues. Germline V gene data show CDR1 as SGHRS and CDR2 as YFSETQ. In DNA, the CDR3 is TGCGCCAGCAGCTTAGACACTAGCACAGATACGCAGTATTTT. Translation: CASSLDTSTDTQYF.

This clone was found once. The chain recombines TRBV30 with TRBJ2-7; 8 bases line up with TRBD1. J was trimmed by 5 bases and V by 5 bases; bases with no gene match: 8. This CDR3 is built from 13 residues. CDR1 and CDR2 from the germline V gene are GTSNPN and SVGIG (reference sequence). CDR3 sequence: CAWAQGARDEQYF. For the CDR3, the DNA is TGTGCCTGGGCCCAGGGGGCTAGGGACGAGCAGTACTTC. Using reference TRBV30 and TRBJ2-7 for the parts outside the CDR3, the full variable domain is SQTIHQWPATLVQPVGSPLSLECTVEGTSNPNLYWYRQAAGRGLQLLFYSVGIGQISSEVPQNLSASRPQDRQFILSSKKLLLSDSGFYLCAWAQGARDEQYFGPGTRLTVT.

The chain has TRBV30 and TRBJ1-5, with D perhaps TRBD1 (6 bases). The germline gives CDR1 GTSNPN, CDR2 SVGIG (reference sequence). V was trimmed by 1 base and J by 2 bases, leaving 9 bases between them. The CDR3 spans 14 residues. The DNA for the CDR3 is TGTGCCTGGAGTGCCAGGGGAGGCAATCAGCCCCAGCATTTT. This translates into CAWSARGGNQPQHF.

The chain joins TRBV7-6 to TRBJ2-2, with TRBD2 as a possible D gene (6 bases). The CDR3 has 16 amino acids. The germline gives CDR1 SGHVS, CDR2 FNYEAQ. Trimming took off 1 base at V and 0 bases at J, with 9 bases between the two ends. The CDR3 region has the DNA TGTGCCAGCAGCTTAGTAGGAGGGCCGAACACCGGGGAGCTGTTTTTT. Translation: CASSLVGGPNTGELFF.

CDR3 sequence: CASTTRERYNEQFF. CDR3 coding DNA: TGTGCCAGCACGACGAGGGAGCGGTACAATGAGCAGTTCTTC. J is TRBJ2-1 and V is TRBV5-4, with D possibly TRBD2 on 5 matching bases. Germline loops: CDR1 SGHNT, CDR2 YYREEE (reference sequence). This CDR3 has 14 amino acids. The V gene lost 6 bases and the J gene lost 4 bases, with 14 bases spanning the gap.

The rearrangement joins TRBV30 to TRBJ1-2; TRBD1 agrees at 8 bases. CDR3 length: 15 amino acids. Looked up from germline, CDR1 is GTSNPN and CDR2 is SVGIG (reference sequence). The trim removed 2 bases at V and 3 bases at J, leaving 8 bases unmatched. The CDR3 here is CAWSNTAGGHYGYTF. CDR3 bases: TGTGCCTGGAGTAACACCGCAGGGGGCCACTATGGCTACACCTTC.

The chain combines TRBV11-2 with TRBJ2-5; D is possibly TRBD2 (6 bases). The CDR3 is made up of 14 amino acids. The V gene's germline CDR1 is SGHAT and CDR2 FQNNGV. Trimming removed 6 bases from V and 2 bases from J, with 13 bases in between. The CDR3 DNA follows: TGTGCCAGCAGTCCCCAGGGACTTCAAGAGACCCAGTACTTC. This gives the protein CASSPQGLQETQYF.

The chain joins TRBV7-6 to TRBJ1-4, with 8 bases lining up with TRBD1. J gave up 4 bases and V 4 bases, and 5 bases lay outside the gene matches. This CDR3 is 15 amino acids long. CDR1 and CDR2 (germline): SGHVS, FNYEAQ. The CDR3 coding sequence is TGTGCCAGCAGCTCGACAGGGGCGTATAATGAAAAACTGTTTTTT. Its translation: CASSSTGAYNEKLFF.